The sample holds a few counts of the clone carrying this T cell receptor beta chain. V shed 1 base and J 3 bases; nucleotides not matched to a gene: 8. Germline CDR1 and CDR2: SQVTM and ANQGSEA. This CDR3 comprises 18 residues. The data were taken from a study of beta chain features in type 1 diabetes. Expressed TCRB transcripts got sequenced, as all isolated RNA was reverse transcribed. Sequencing was performed with immunoSEQ multiplex PCR; in TCRdb, only in-frame clones are kept and a portion is missing. The data show some 300,000 clones, 8% seen once. The material sequenced was central memory CD4+ T cells from blood. The V gene is TRBV29-1, the J gene TRBJ2-1; 14 bases map to TRBD2. This TCR derives from a young woman in good health. In DNA form, the CDR3 reads TGCAGCGTTGAAGGTGGGGGACTAGCGGGAGTAGGCTACAATGAGCAGTTCTTC. Translated: CSVEGGGLAGVGYNEQFF.